The text below deals with one T cell receptor (beta chain). Its antigen is currently unknown. These data originate in a study of OX40 agonist ivuxolimab in advanced cancers. Study context: Patients enrolled in dose escalation were diagnosed with hepatocellular carcinoma, melanoma, renal cell or head and neck cancer. Among those enrolled, mean age was roughly 62 years (range about 20 to 79) and about 79% were male. Patients achieving partial responses numbered three: one hepatocellular carcinoma case and two cutaneous melanoma cases. Overall study findings and caveats: Clones of CD4+ and CD8+ blood T cells grew by week 6 at doses of 0.1 to 3.0 mg/kg.

Clones were read by immunoSEQ multiplex PCR, and TCRdb kept only the in-frame ones, dropping some. The sample consists of some 30,000 clones, around 90% of them appearing once. Germline CDR1 MNHNS, CDR2 SASEGT. V was pared by 1 base and J by 5 bases, with 18 bases between. The CDR3 is 17 amino acids. V gene TRBV6-1 combines with J gene TRBJ1-5; no definite D call. The sequences come from CD4+ or CD8+ T cells sorted from blood, collected in a trial of the OX40 agonist ivuxolimab. The receptor was derived from an adult with an advanced solid tumor such as melanoma, head and neck, liver or kidney cancer. This chain's CDR3 is CASSEDLITAEDQPQHF. CDR3 nucleotide sequence: TGTGCCAGCAGTGAAGATTTAATCACAGCCGAGGATCAGCCCCAGCATTTT.